The clone carrying this T cell receptor (beta chain) was counted many times. The data are from a study of blood T cells in healthy people across ages. The CDR3 consists of 15 residues. Germline V lookup: CDR1 SEHNR, CDR2 FQNEAQ (reference sequence). V trimming: 5 bases; J trimming: 6 bases; junction bases outside the gene matches: 6. The use of a sample-barcoded 5' primer and a J-beta primer mix characterized a second PCR of about 7 to 12 cycles. Each CDR3 protein gets one entry after TCRdb re-called the 5' RACE reads with MiXCR. The sample lists more than 800,000 distinct CDR3 sequences; more than 25% were seen once.

The receptor was isolated from a woman of 80 years or more in good health. Sequenced input: blood. The V gene is TRBV7-9, the J gene TRBJ2-1; TRBD2 matches at 11 bases. CDR3 in DNA: TGTGCCAGCAGCCGGGGACTAGCGGATTTCAATGAGCAGTTCTTC. This gives the protein CASSRGLADFNEQFF.